A selection of T cell receptor beta chains follows, all from one sample in a study of blood T cell repertoires in COVID-19. Using immunoSEQ multiplex PCR, the repertoire was profiled, and TCRdb retains in-frame clones only, with some absent. The sample holds more than 60,000 clones, approximately 90% seen once. The sequencing sample was made of PBMCs or T cells enriched from blood (not recorded which). All receptors come from a woman between 40 and 55 years old who had recovered from COVID-19. The CDR3 runs from the conserved cysteine through the conserved F or W. Fields, in order: D gene, clone size, V gene, J gene, CDR3 DNA, CDR3 protein. The D gene is left open where the match is weak. Expanded clones are given a class, and other clones once, few, many or no size at all.

TRBD1	-	TRBV19	TRBJ1-1	TGTGCCAGTAGTATCGAACAGGGGATCACTGAAGCTTTCTTT	CASSIEQGITEAFF
TRBD1	-	TRBV24-1	TRBJ2-5	TGTGCCACCAGTGATTACAGGGGATCTGAGACCCAGTACTTC	CATSDYRGSETQYF
TRBD1	once	TRBV5-6	TRBJ2-1	TGTGCCAGCAGAAAGGGACAGGGGAGTCGGGAGCAGTTCTTC	CASRKGQGSREQFF
TRBD2	-	TRBV27	TRBJ2-7	TGTGCCAGCAGTTGGACGGGGGGGAGCTCCTACGAGCAGTACTTC	CASSWTGGSSYEQYF
TRBD1	-	TRBV3-1/TRBV3-2	TRBJ1-2	TGTGCCAGCAGCCAGGAAGACAGGGGTGATGGCTACACCTTC	CASSQEDRGDGYTF
TRBD2	-	TRBV6-1	TRBJ2-3	TGTGCCAGCAGTGCAGGGACTAGCGGGGGGGGCCGATCTATCACAGATACGCAGTATTTT	CASSAGTSGGGRSITDTQYF
TRBD1	-	TRBV10-2	TRBJ1-1	TGCGCCAGCATAATTTTAGGGACAGGGGAGTTTTCTTCTAACACTGAAGCTTTCTTT	CASIILGTGEFSSNTEAFF
-	-	TRBV6-5	TRBJ2-7	TGTGCCAGCATCGAGGTTGGTAGCCGCGAGCAGTACTTC	CASIEVGSREQYF
TRBD2	-	TRBV3-1/TRBV3-2	TRBJ2-3	TGTGCCAGCAGCCACCGGACTAGCTCCGATACGCAGTATTTT	CASSHRTSSDTQYF
TRBD1	-	TRBV19	TRBJ1-5	TGTGCCAGTAGTATAAGGGGCCAAGGGGGCCAGCCCCAGCATTTT	CASSIRGQGGQPQHF
TRBD2	-	TRBV14	TRBJ2-1	TGTGCCAGCAGCCAAGATCTGGGAGCGGGGGCTTACAATGAGCAGTTCTTC	CASSQDLGAGAYNEQFF
-	-	TRBV4-1	TRBJ1-3	TGCGCCAGCAGCTACGACAGATCTGGAAACACCATATATTTT	CASSYDRSGNTIYF
-	once	TRBV27	TRBJ1-1	TGTGCCAGCACCCCGGGAGGCCGAAACACTGAAGCTTTCTTT	CASTPGGRNTEAFF
-	-	TRBV3-1/TRBV3-2	TRBJ2-7	TGTGCCAGCAGCCAAGATCTTACCAGGGGAATGGTCTACGAGCAGTACTTC	CASSQDLTRGMVYEQYF
TRBD1	-	TRBV27	TRBJ1-6	TGTGCCAGCAGTTTATCGGCAGGGGGGTCACCCCTCCACTTT	CASSLSAGGSPLHF
-	-	TRBV7-8	TRBJ2-7	TGTGCCAGCAGCCGACTCCCCTCCTACGAGCAGTACTTC	CASSRLPSYEQYF
-	-	TRBV4-2	TRBJ1-1	TGTGCCAGCAGCCAAGATCCCAGGGGTTTACAGATCACTGAAGCTTTCTTT	CASSQDPRGLQITEAFF
-	-	TRBV5-1	TRBJ2-1	TGCGCCAGCAGCTCTCAGGGGTACAATGAGCAGTTCTTC	CASSSQGYNEQFF
-	-	TRBV6-5	TRBJ2-3	TGTGCCAGCAGTTACGGGGGGGCAACAGATACGCAGTATTTT	CASSYGGATDTQYF
-	-	TRBV5-1	TRBJ1-3	TGCGCCAGCAGACAGGTCTCTGGAAACACCATATATTTT	CASRQVSGNTIYF
-	few	TRBV3-1/TRBV3-2	TRBJ1-6	TGTGCCAGCAGCCAACCCTCGGGAGGTTCACCCCTCCACTTT	CASSQPSGGSPLHF
-	-	TRBV11-3	TRBJ2-7	TGTGCCAGCGGACAGTCGTTATTTTACGAGCAGTACTTC	CASGQSLFYEQYF
-	-	TRBV6-5	TRBJ2-1	TGTGCCAGCAGTTTTTCCGGGACATCGGATGAGCAGTTCTTC	CASSFSGTSDEQFF
TRBD1	-	TRBV2	TRBJ2-2	TGTGCCAGCAGTGAAACAGGGGTGAACACCGGGGAGCTGTTTTTT	CASSETGVNTGELFF
-	-	TRBV5-1	TRBJ1-4	TGCGCCAGCAGCCCCGGTAGAGAGGGATGGGAAAAACTGTTTTTT	CASSPGREGWEKLFF
-	-	TRBV12-3/TRBV12-4	TRBJ2-7	TGTGCCAGCAGTTTGACGGGATCCTACGAGCAGTACTTC	CASSLTGSYEQYF
TRBD2	-	TRBV13	TRBJ2-1	TGTGCCAGCAGCCATCGCAGCGGGGGGATCTACAATGAGCAGTTCTTC	CASSHRSGGIYNEQFF